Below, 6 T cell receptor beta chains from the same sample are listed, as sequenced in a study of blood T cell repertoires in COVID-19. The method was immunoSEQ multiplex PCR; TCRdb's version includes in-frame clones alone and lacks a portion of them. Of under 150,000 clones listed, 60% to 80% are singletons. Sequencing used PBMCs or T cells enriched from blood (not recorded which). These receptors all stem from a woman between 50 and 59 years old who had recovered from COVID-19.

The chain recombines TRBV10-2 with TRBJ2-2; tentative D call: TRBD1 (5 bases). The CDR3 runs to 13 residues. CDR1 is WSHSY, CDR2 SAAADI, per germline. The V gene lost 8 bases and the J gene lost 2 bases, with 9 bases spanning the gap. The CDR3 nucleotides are TGCGCCAGCGTGACAGCCAACACCGGGGAGCTGTTTTTT. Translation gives CASVTANTGELFF.

CDR3 in amino acids: CASSLEAGLARHEQYF. For the CDR3, the DNA is TGTGCCAGCAGCTTAGAGGCTGGACTAGCGAGGCACGAGCAGTACTTC. The chain recombines TRBV11-2 with TRBJ2-7; 9 bases are shared with TRBD2. The CDR3 contains 16 residues. Trimming cost V 0 bases and J 5 bases; bases outside gene matches: 8. CDR1 SGHAT and CDR2 FQNNGV come from the germline V gene. The full variable domain, with the rest looked up from reference TRBV11-2 and TRBJ2-7, is EAGVAQSPRYKIIEKRQSVAFWCNPISGHATLYWYQQILGQGPKLLIQFQNNGVVDDSQLPKDRFSAERLKGVDSTLKIQPAKLEDSAVYLCASSLEAGLARHEQYFGPGTRLTVT.

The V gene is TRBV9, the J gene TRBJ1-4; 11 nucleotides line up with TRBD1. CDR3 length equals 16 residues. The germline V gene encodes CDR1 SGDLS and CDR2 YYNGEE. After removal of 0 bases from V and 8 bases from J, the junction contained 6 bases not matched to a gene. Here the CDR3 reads CASSVGGQGVEEKLFF. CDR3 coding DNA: TGTGCCAGCAGCGTAGGGGGACAGGGGGTCGAAGAAAAACTGTTTTTT.

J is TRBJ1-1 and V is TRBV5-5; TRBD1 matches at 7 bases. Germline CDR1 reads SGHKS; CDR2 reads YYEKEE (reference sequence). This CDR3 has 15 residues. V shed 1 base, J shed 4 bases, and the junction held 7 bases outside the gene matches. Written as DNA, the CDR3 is TGTGCCAGCAGCTTGTCGACAGGGAGGATCACTGAAGCTTTCTTT. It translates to CASSLSTGRITEAFF.

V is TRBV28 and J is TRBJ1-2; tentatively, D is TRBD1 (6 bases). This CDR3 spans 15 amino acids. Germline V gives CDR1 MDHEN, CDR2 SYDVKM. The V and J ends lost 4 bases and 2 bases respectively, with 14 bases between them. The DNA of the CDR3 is TGTGCCAGCAGTTCCGCCCCGACAGGAAACTATGGCTACACCTTC. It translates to CASSSAPTGNYGYTF.

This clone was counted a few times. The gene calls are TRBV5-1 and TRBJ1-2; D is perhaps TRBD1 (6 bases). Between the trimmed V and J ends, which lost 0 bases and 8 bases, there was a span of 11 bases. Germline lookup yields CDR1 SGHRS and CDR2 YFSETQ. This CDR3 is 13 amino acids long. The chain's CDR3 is CASSLAGVGGYTF. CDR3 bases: TGCGCCAGCAGCTTGGCAGGGGTGGGCGGCTACACCTTC.